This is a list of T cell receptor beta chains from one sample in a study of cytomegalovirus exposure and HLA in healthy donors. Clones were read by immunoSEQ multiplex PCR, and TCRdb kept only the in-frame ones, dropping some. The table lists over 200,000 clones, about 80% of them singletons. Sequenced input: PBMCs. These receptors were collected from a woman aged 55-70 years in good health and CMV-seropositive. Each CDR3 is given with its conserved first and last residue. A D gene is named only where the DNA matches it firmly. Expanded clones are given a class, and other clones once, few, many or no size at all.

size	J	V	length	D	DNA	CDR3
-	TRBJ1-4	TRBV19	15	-	TGTGCCAGTAACGGGATTGATGCAACTAATGAAAAACTGTTTTTT	CASNGIDATNEKLFF
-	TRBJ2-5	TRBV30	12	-	TGTGCCTGGAGTTATGGGAGAGAGACCCAGTACTTC	CAWSYGRETQYF
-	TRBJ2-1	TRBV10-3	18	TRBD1	TGTGCCATCAGTGACGGGACAGGGGCCAACTCCTTCTACAATGAGCAGTTCTTC	CAISDGTGANSFYNEQFF
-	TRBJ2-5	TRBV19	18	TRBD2	TGTGCCAGTAGCACACAGGGTCGGGGACTAGCGGGGTTGGAGACCCAGTACTTC	CASSTQGRGLAGLETQYF
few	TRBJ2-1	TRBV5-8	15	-	TGTGCCAGCAGCTTGGGGACAGCAACCTACAATGAGCAGTTCTTC	CASSLGTATYNEQFF
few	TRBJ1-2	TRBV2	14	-	TGTGCCAGCAGCAGGGACATCGAGGGCTATGGCTACACCTTC	CASSRDIEGYGYTF
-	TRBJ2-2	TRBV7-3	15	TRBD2	TGTGCCAGCAGCTCTCAGCGGGGGTCCACCGGGGAGCTGTTTTTT	CASSSQRGSTGELFF
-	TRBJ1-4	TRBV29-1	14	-	TGCAGCGTTGAAGATCGGTTCGGTAGTGAAAAACTGTTTTTT	CSVEDRFGSEKLFF
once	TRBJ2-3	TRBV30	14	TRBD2	TGTGCCCTGGGCGGGAGCCCACTCACAGATACGCAGTATTTT	CALGGSPLTDTQYF
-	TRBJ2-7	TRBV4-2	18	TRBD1	TGTGCCAGCAGCCAAGTTAGAAAAGGGACAGGGGGATTCTACGAGCAGTACTTC	CASSQVRKGTGGFYEQYF
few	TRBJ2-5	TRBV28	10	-	TGTGCCACTTCCCAAGAGACCCAGTACTTC	CATSQETQYF
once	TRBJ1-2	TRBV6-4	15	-	TGTGCCAGCAGTCCCCAGATTGGGGGGACGTATGGCTACACCTTC	CASSPQIGGTYGYTF
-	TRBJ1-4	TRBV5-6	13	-	TGTGCCAGCAGCTTGGATGACGGGGAAAAACTGTTTTTT	CASSLDDGEKLFF
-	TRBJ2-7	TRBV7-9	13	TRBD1	TGTGCCAGCAGCTTGGGACAGGGGGCCGAGCAGTACTTC	CASSLGQGAEQYF
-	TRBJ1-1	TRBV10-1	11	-	TGCGCCAGGGGGGAGGGGACTGAAGCTTTCTTT	CARGEGTEAFF
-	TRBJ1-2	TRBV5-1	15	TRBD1	TGCGCCAGCAGCTCAAAACCGGGACAGGGCTATGGCTACACCTTC	CASSSKPGQGYGYTF
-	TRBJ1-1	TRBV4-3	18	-	TGCGCCAGCAGCCAAGATCAGGGTACTACAGGGCAGAACACTGAAGCTTTCTTT	CASSQDQGTTGQNTEAFF
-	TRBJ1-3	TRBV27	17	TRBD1	TGTGCCAGCAGTAACTACCGGGACAGGGGGTCGGGAAACACCATATATTTT	CASSNYRDRGSGNTIYF
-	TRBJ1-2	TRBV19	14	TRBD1	TGTGCCAGTAGTATCCTGACAGGGAACTATGGCTACACCTTC	CASSILTGNYGYTF
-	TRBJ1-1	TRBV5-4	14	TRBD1	TGTGCCAGCAGCCTATTGACAGGGAGCACTGAAGCTTTCTTT	CASSLLTGSTEAFF
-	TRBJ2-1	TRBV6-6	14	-	TGTGCCAGCAGTCACGACTTACAGGGTTCTGAGCAGTTCTTC	CASSHDLQGSEQFF
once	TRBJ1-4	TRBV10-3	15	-	TGTGCCATCGCAGGCGGGACCGGGACTAATGAAAAACTGTTTTTT	CAIAGGTGTNEKLFF
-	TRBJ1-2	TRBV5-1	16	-	TGCGCCAGCAGCTTGTTACCAGGGGCTGGAGACTATGGCTACACCTTC	CASSLLPGAGDYGYTF
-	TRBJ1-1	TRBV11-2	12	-	TGTGCCAGCGAGGGGGGGACGATTGAAGCTTTCTTT	CASEGGTIEAFF
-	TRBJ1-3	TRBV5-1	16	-	TGCGCCAGCAGCTTGGGACAGCTTTTCTCTGGAAACACCATATATTTT	CASSLGQLFSGNTIYF
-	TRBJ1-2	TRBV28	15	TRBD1	TGTGCCAGCAGTGGGGGACAGGTAGCTAACTATGGCTACACCTTC	CASSGGQVANYGYTF
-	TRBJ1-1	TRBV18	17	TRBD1	TGTGCCAGCTCACCACCCCGGGACAGGGTCGTAGGCACTGAAGCTTTCTTT	CASSPPRDRVVGTEAFF
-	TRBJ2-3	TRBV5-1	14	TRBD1	TGCGCCAGCAGCACGGGACAGGGCACAGATACGCAGTATTTT	CASSTGQGTDTQYF
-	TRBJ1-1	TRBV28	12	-	TGTGCCCTTAGGGGCCGGAACACTGAAGCTTTCTTT	CALRGRNTEAFF
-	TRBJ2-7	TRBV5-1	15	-	TGCGCCAGCAGCTTGGTAACCGTAGCGTCCTACGAGCAGTACTTC	CASSLVTVASYEQYF
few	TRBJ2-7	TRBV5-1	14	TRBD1	TGCGCCAGCAGCGTAACGGGACAGGGCTACGAGCAGTACTTC	CASSVTGQGYEQYF
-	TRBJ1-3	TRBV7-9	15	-	TGTTCCAGCAGCCCAAATACAGGGCTGGGAAACACCATATATTTT	CSSSPNTGLGNTIYF
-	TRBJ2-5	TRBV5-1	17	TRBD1	TGCGCCAGCAGCTTGGGGACAGGGAGAGGGGCCCGAGAGACCCAGTACTTC	CASSLGTGRGARETQYF
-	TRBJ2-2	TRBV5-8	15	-	TGTGCCAGCAGCTTGCTCATTACTAGCACCGGGGAGCTGTTTTTT	CASSLLITSTGELFF